This is a list of T cell receptor beta chains from one sample in a study of graft-versus-host responses after intestinal transplantation. Sequencing used immunoSEQ multiplex PCR; TCRdb keeps in-frame clones, though not all of them. The sample records tens of thousands of clones, roughly nine tenths being singletons. Sequencing used PBMCs, obtained about 69 days after intestinal transplantation. Source of these receptors: a human patient who received an intestinal transplant, so some T cells may come from the graft donor. The CDR3 runs from the conserved cysteine through the conserved F or W. A D gene is named only where the DNA matches it firmly. Part of the rows lack a size; the others show once, few, many or a class for expanded clones.

v_call	j_call	d_call	clone_size	cdr3_aa	cdr3_nt
TRBV7-6	TRBJ1-5	TRBD1	.	CASSLGQGGSNQPQHF	TGTGCCAGCAGCTTGGGACAGGGGGGTAGCAATCAGCCCCAGCATTTT
TRBV4-3	TRBJ1-5	TRBD1	.	CASSQDPAGQANQPQHF	TGCGCCAGCAGCCAAGATCCGGCGGGACAGGCCAATCAGCCCCAGCATTTT
TRBV2	TRBJ2-5	TRBD2	.	CASSPRAVWTSGGLETQYF	TGTGCCAGCAGTCCCCGCGCTGTATGGACTAGCGGGGGGCTAGAGACCCAGTACTTC
TRBV21-1	TRBJ1-1	.	.	CARRWTGGTEAFF	TGTGCCCGCCGTTGGACAGGGGGCACTGAAGCTTTCTTT
TRBV11-3	TRBJ2-1	.	.	CASSRDLRAGGSYNEQFF	TGTGCCAGCAGCCGGGATCTGAGGGCTGGGGGCTCCTACAATGAGCAGTTCTTC
TRBV2	TRBJ1-1	.	.	CASRGQTYTEAFF	TGTGCCAGCAGAGGGCAGACGTACACTGAAGCTTTCTTT
TRBV9	TRBJ2-3	.	.	CASSTYLTDTQYF	TGTGCCAGCAGCACCTATCTAACAGATACGCAGTATTTT
TRBV11-3	TRBJ1-1	.	.	CASSPLGGVTTEAFF	TGTGCCAGCAGCCCGTTGGGGGGGGTGACCACTGAAGCTTTCTTT
TRBV18	TRBJ2-7	.	once	CASSPPNTGRPYEQYF	TGTGCCAGCTCACCACCAAATACAGGGCGACCCTACGAGCAGTACTTC
TRBV27	TRBJ2-1	.	.	CASSLSGNNEQFF	TGTGCCAGCAGTTTATCTGGGAACAATGAGCAGTTCTTC
TRBV7-9	TRBJ2-7	.	.	CASSPRSGRLYEQYF	TGTGCCAGCAGCCCTAGATCGGGACGCCTCTACGAGCAGTACTTC
TRBV30	TRBJ2-3	.	.	CAWSPPTGSTDTQYF	TGTGCCTGGTCACCCCCCACAGGGAGCACAGATACGCAGTATTTT
TRBV4-3	TRBJ2-6	TRBD1	few	CASSPRTGGDGANVLTF	TGCGCCAGCAGCCCACGGACAGGGGGCGATGGGGCCAACGTCCTGACTTTC
TRBV9	TRBJ1-2	.	.	CASSGGLTGYGYTF	TGTGCCAGCAGCGGGGGACTCACCGGGTATGGCTACACCTTC
TRBV5-8	TRBJ2-7	.	.	CASSLARGYEQYF	TGTGCCAGCAGCTTGGCCAGGGGCTACGAGCAGTACTTC
TRBV10-2	TRBJ2-7	TRBD1	.	CASSYSGTGNYEQYF	TGCGCCAGCAGCTACTCCGGGACAGGGAACTACGAGCAGTACTTC
TRBV10-3	TRBJ2-7	.	few	CAISESTGESYEQYF	TGTGCCATCAGTGAGTCAACGGGGGAGTCCTACGAGCAGTACTTC
TRBV4-3	TRBJ1-2	.	.	CASSQDSSYGYTF	TGCGCCAGCAGCCAAGATTCCAGCTATGGCTACACCTTC
TRBV19	TRBJ1-1	TRBD1	.	CASSAGQGNTEAFF	TGTGCCAGTAGTGCGGGACAGGGGAACACTGAAGCTTTCTTT
TRBV12-5	TRBJ1-5	TRBD1	.	CASGLVPAGGGNQPQHF	TGTGCTAGTGGTTTGGTACCGGCAGGGGGAGGTAATCAGCCCCAGCATTTT
TRBV2	TRBJ1-1	TRBD1	once	CASSTTGENTEAFF	TGTGCCAGCAGTACCACAGGGGAGAACACTGAAGCTTTCTTT
TRBV7-9	TRBJ1-1	.	few	CASSLVLIQGNTEAFF	TGTGCCAGCAGCTTAGTTTTGATTCAGGGGAACACTGAAGCTTTCTTT
TRBV5-8	TRBJ1-2	.	.	CASSFRGPQFTNYGYTF	TGTGCCAGCAGCTTTAGAGGACCCCAGTTTACGAACTATGGCTACACCTTC
TRBV7-9	TRBJ1-5	.	.	CASSLVPQVQASNQPQHF	TGTGCCAGCAGCTTAGTACCTCAAGTGCAGGCTAGCAATCAGCCCCAGCATTTT
TRBV19	TRBJ1-1	.	.	CASSAGGGYSTEAFF	TGTGCCAGTAGCGCCGGGGGAGGGTATTCCACTGAAGCTTTCTTT
TRBV7-2	TRBJ2-7	TRBD2	few	CASSLSAGGLYEQYF	TGTGCCAGCAGCTTATCTGCGGGGGGGCTTTACGAGCAGTACTTC
TRBV11-3	TRBJ2-3	TRBD2	once	CASSSPYSGGGKTGTDTQYF	TGTGCCAGCAGCTCTCCCTATAGCGGGGGAGGGAAGACTGGCACAGATACGCAGTATTTT
TRBV6-1	TRBJ1-3	.	.	CASSETPSSGNTIYF	TGTGCCAGCAGTGAAACTCCTAGCTCTGGAAACACCATATATTTT
TRBV7-2	TRBJ2-3	.	.	CASSLIRAGTDTQYF	TGTGCCAGCAGCTTAATTAGGGCGGGAACAGATACGCAGTATTTT
TRBV30	TRBJ2-7	.	few	CAWSGLSYEQYF	TGTGCCTGGAGTGGACTCTCCTACGAGCAGTACTTC